Listed below are T cell receptor beta chains from one sample, sequenced in a study of blood T cell repertoires in COVID-19. Here immunoSEQ multiplex PCR was the method, and the copy in TCRdb shows in-frame clones only, minus some. This sample has approximately 490,000 clones; approximately 86% occur once, and the top ten carry roughly 0.7%. The specimen was PBMCs or T cells enriched from blood (not recorded which). Every receptor here comes from a woman younger than 35 who had recovered from COVID-19. The CDR3 runs from the conserved cysteine through the conserved F or W. A D gene is named only where the DNA matches it firmly. Only some rows state a clone size, as once, few, many or a class for expanded clones.

j_call clone_size v_call d_call cdr3_nt cdr3_aa
TRBJ1-4 - TRBV12-5 - TGTGCTAGTGTTTCCATAGAGCGTGCTAATGAAAAACTGTTTTTT CASVSIERANEKLFF
TRBJ2-1 - TRBV19 - TGTGCCAGTAGTACATCAGGATTGAGCTCCTACAATGAGCAGTTCTTC CASSTSGLSSYNEQFF
TRBJ1-1 - TRBV2 - TGTGCCAGCAGTGAAGGGACTCCTGCTAACACTGAAGCTTTCTTT CASSEGTPANTEAFF
TRBJ1-1 - TRBV19 - TGTGCCAGTAGCGATAGGGGGGGGGCACAGACTGAAGCTTTCTTT CASSDRGGAQTEAFF
TRBJ1-2 - TRBV9 - TGTGCCAGCAGCTCCCCCATTGGGGAGAGCCTTTATGGCTACACCTTC CASSSPIGESLYGYTF
TRBJ1-2 once TRBV14 - TGTGCCAGCAGCCCGGCTAACTATGGCTACACCTTC CASSPANYGYTF
TRBJ1-1 few TRBV19 - TGTGCCAGTAGTATCGGCCCCCCAAACGAGGGCACTGAAGCTTTCTTT CASSIGPPNEGTEAFF
TRBJ2-7 - TRBV4-1 TRBD2 TGCGCCAGCAGCCAAGTGGGGCTAGCGGGGGTCTACGAGCAGTACTTC CASSQVGLAGVYEQYF
TRBJ2-1 - TRBV3-1/TRBV3-2 TRBD2 TGTGCCAGCAGCCAAGTCCCACTAGCGGTAAACAATGAGCAGTTCTTC CASSQVPLAVNNEQFF
TRBJ2-5 - TRBV30 TRBD2 TGTGCCTGGAGTACTAGCGGGGGAGTCGAGACCCAGTACTTC CAWSTSGGVETQYF
TRBJ1-1 - TRBV4-1 - TGCGCCAGCAGCTCTCAGGATATGAACACTGAAGCTTTCTTT CASSSQDMNTEAFF
TRBJ2-5 - TRBV18 TRBD1 TGTGCCAGCTCACCGCGACAGGGGGAGACCCAGTACTTC CASSPRQGETQYF
TRBJ2-7 - TRBV6-5 TRBD1 TGTGCCAGCAGATCTGGACAGGGGGTCTCCTACGAGCAGTACTTC CASRSGQGVSYEQYF
TRBJ1-1 - TRBV2 - TGTGCCAGCAGCCAAATACGGGGGGAGAACACTGAAGCTTTCTTT CASSQIRGENTEAFF
TRBJ1-1 - TRBV10-3 TRBD1 TGTGCCATCAGTGAGGGACAGGGCACCACTGAAGCTTTCTTT CAISEGQGTTEAFF
TRBJ2-5 - TRBV5-4 TRBD2 TGTGCCAGCAGCTTATTAACGCGGGGGTACGAGACCCAGTACTTC CASSLLTRGYETQYF
TRBJ1-2 - TRBV18 - TGTGCCAGCTCACCATCCAGGGTCGACTATGGCTACACCTTC CASSPSRVDYGYTF
TRBJ1-1 - TRBV18 TRBD1 TGTGCCAGCTCACCTCGGACAGGGGTCGGCACTGAAGCTTTCTTT CASSPRTGVGTEAFF
TRBJ2-5 - TRBV30 TRBD1 TGTGCCTGGCGGACAGGGGGGGTGGAGACCCAGTACTTC CAWRTGGVETQYF
TRBJ1-5 - TRBV7-2 - TGTGCCAGCAGCTTAGTGCCGACTCTCTCCGCCCAGCATTTT CASSLVPTLSAQHF
TRBJ2-1 - TRBV9 - TGTGCCAGCAGCCCCCCCCTTTTGAATGAGCAGTTCTTC CASSPPLLNEQFF
TRBJ1-3 - TRBV5-4 - TGTGCCAGCAGCTTCGACAGGTCGGACTCTGGAAACACCATATATTTT CASSFDRSDSGNTIYF
TRBJ2-1 - TRBV9 - TGTGCCAGCAGCGTAGCTAGTCTAGCGCATGCTGATGAGCAGTTCTTC CASSVASLAHADEQFF
TRBJ1-5 few TRBV19 - TGTGCCAGTAGTATGCAAGGGGACAATCAGCCCCAGCATTTT CASSMQGDNQPQHF
TRBJ1-4 - TRBV5-6 - TGTGCCAGCAGCATGGGGGCAGGACTATCGGAAAAACTGTTTTTT CASSMGAGLSEKLFF
TRBJ2-7 once TRBV19 - TGTGCCAGTAGTATGAGAACAGAGGGCTACGAGCAGTACTTC CASSMRTEGYEQYF
TRBJ1-6 - TRBV29-1 - TGCAGCGTTAGAATGGGGAGTAGGAATTCACCCCTCCACTTT CSVRMGSRNSPLHF
TRBJ2-1 - TRBV24-1 TRBD2 TGTGCCACCAGTGCCCTGGGGAGCGGGGGGGCCGAAGAGCAGTTCTTC CATSALGSGGAEEQFF
TRBJ1-1 - TRBV27 - TGTGCCAGCAGTTTAGGGGCCCCGAACACTGAAGCTTTCTTT CASSLGAPNTEAFF
TRBJ1-2 - TRBV6-1 - TGTGCCAGCAGTGAGCAGGTGTTTAGCTATGGCTACACCTTC CASSEQVFSYGYTF
TRBJ1-4 - TRBV5-1 - TGCGCCAGCAGCTCAAAGGGGGAACGGACCGAAAAACTGTTTTTT CASSSKGERTEKLFF